The 15 T cell receptor beta chains in this list originate from one sample, sequenced in a study of shared clonotypes between healthy human individuals. Positively selected for CCR7, the CD45RO-negative cells used as naive CD8 cells excluded terminally differentiated effector memory CD45RA+ cells. The method was immunoSEQ multiplex PCR; TCRdb's version includes in-frame clones alone and lacks a portion of them. The sample includes 2 million to 2.5 million clones, 85% to 95% of them seen just once. Sequenced sample: naive CD8+ T cells from PBMCs. These receptors all come from a man between 18 and 29 years old in good health. Some clones in this sample may be carry-over from other donors' samples.

This sequence joins TRBV7-6 and TRBJ1-5; D unclear. This CDR3 comprises 14 residues. The germline gives CDR1 SGHVS, CDR2 FNYEAQ. V dropped 5 bases and J dropped 6 bases, with 14 bases sitting between them. The CDR3 DNA reads TGTGCCAGCAGCCCGAGTGTCAGTACTCAGCCCCAGCATTTT. This codes for CASSPSVSTQPQHF.

This chain links TRBV7-6 with TRBJ2-3; 7 bases match TRBD1. The CDR3 consists of 15 residues. J gave up 1 base and V 1 base, and 2 bases lay outside the gene matches. Per the germline V gene, CDR1 is SGHVS and CDR2 is FNYEAQ. The CDR3, as DNA: TGTGCCAGCAGCTTAGGGGACAGACGCACAGATACGCAGTATTTT. Protein product: CASSLGDRRTDTQYF.

This clone is a singleton in its sample. The chain employs TRBV4-3 and TRBJ2-5; 13 bases align to TRBD2. The CDR3 loop spans 18 amino acids. The V and J ends lost 0 bases and 5 bases, in that order; junction bases with no gene match: 9. From germline, CDR1 is LGHNA and CDR2 YSLEER. In DNA, the CDR3 is TGCGCCAGCAGCCAAGACAGGGTCGGACTAGCGGGAGTGGAGACCCAGTACTTC. Translating gives CASSQDRVGLAGVETQYF.

This clone was seen only once. The V gene is TRBV6-7, the J gene TRBJ1-1; a weak D match, TRBD1 (6 bases). TRBV6-7 is flagged as an ORF with uncertain function. This CDR3 has 20 amino acids. V dropped 0 bases and J dropped 7 bases, with 30 bases sitting between them. CDR3 sequence (DNA): TGTGCCAGCAGTTACTCGCCCTCTTTCTTCCTCCGGGACACGGAGATTGAAGCTTTCTTT. It specifies CASSYSPSFFLRDTEIEAFF.

J is TRBJ1-5 and V is TRBV27; D ambiguous. The CDR3 contains 15 residues. Trimming removed 4 bases at V and 3 bases at J, with 13 bases between. The germline V gene has CDR1 MNHEY and CDR2 SMNVEV (reference sequence). CDR3 DNA sequence: TGTGCCAGCAGTTCCGGTCCTAGCCCCAATCAGCCCCAGCATTTT. Translating it yields CASSSGPSPNQPQHF.

This clone was observed a few times. The rearrangement uses TRBV4-1 and TRBJ1-1; D is ambiguous. The germline gives CDR1 MGHRA, CDR2 YSYEKL. V shed 0 bases and J shed 5 bases, with 7 bases lying between them. This CDR3 has 13 amino acids. The CDR3 spells CASSQDWTTEAFF. The CDR3 nucleotides read TGCGCCAGCAGCCAAGACTGGACGACTGAAGCTTTCTTT.

The chain uses TRBV28 and TRBJ2-7, with D hard to call. This CDR3 region has 11 residues. CDR1 is MDHEN and CDR2 is SYDVKM in the germline V gene. V was trimmed by 8 bases and J by 5 bases, leaving 10 bases between them. CDR3 protein: CASSAAHEQYF. The CDR3 DNA follows: TGTGCCAGCTCGGCCGCCCACGAGCAGTACTTC.

A single count supports this clone. The CDR3 loop reads CASSFGPAGEVGGELFF. DNA of the CDR3: TGTGCCAGCAGTTTTGGCCCAGCGGGAGAGGTTGGCGGGGAGCTGTTTTTT. The chain is built from TRBV27 and TRBJ2-2; 8 bases align to TRBD2. CDR3 size: 17 residues. V lost 3 bases to trimming and J lost 7 bases; unmatched junction nucleotides: 13. Germline assignment: CDR1 MNHEY and CDR2 SMNVEV (reference sequence).

The chain links TRBV29-1 to TRBJ2-5; 9 positions match TRBD2. TRBJ2-7 matches the DNA end more closely, so the J call is doubtful. This CDR3 spans 14 amino acids. Germline assignment: CDR1 SQVTM and CDR2 ANQGSEA. The CDR3 spells CSVPISGSPYEQYF. The CDR3 bases are TGCAGCGTCCCTATTAGCGGGAGCCCCTACGAGCAGTACTTC.

V and J are TRBV7-9 and TRBJ2-3; D unclear. Trimming cost V 1 base and J 5 bases, with 16 bases left between them. Germline V gives CDR1 SEHNR, CDR2 FQNEAQ (reference sequence). The CDR3 has 16 residues. This CDR3 is CASSLEPGVVVDTQYF. CDR3 nucleotides: TGTGCCAGCAGCTTAGAGCCGGGCGTGGTCGTAGATACGCAGTATTTT.

About this clone: Other DNA sequences within the sample encode an identical CDR3. The rearrangement links TRBV30 to TRBJ1-1; D remains unclear. The germline V and J ends were trimmed by 3 bases and 0 bases, with 8 bases remaining between them. This CDR3 is 13 amino acids long. Per germline, CDR1 GTSNPN and CDR2 SVGIG (reference sequence). CDR3 nucleotides: TGTGCCTGGAGCGCCGGAATGAACACTGAAGCTTTCTTT. Translated, it gives CAWSAGMNTEAFF.

The chain joins TRBV21-1 to TRBJ2-7; the table gives TRBD2 as D, unverified against the DNA. TRBV21-1 is deemed a pseudogene. The CDR3 is 14 residues long. CDR3 nucleotide sequence: TGTGCCAGCAGCCTTTTAGCTAGGAGGTTCGAGCAGTACTTC. Its translation is CASSLLARRFEQYF.

The rearrangement uses TRBV6-1 and TRBJ1-5; unclear D gene. CDR1 is MNHNS, CDR2 SASEGT, per germline. The CDR3 spans 14 residues. V shed 4 bases and J shed 1 base, with 8 bases lying between them. The CDR3 loop reads CASSVDRSNQPQHF. The CDR3 coding sequence is TGTGCCAGCAGTGTCGACCGAAGCAATCAGCCCCAGCATTTT.

The rearrangement links TRBV7-6 to TRBJ2-6; TRBD1 matches at 8 bases. The V gene's germline CDR1 is SGHVS and CDR2 FNYEAQ. The CDR3 loop spans 20 amino acids. V was clipped by 5 bases and J by 2 bases; unmatched bases: 17. The CDR3: CASSVPGGAQDVAGANVLTF. Here the CDR3 DNA reads TGTGCCAGCAGCGTACCAGGGGGCGCTCAGGACGTCGCTGGGGCCAACGTCCTGACTTTC.

The J gene is TRBJ2-1, the V gene TRBV9, with 10 bases matching TRBD2. This CDR3 spans 18 amino acids. Germline values: CDR1 SGDLS, CDR2 YYNGEE. V dropped 0 bases and J dropped 7; count of bases not matched to a gene: 13. CDR3 sequence reads: CASSVGPSGSSVLNEQFF. DNA for the CDR3: TGTGCCAGCAGCGTAGGCCCTAGCGGGAGTAGCGTATTGAATGAGCAGTTCTTC. The complete variable domain, with remaining parts taken from reference TRBV9 and TRBJ2-1, reads DSGVTQTPKHLITATGQRVTLRCSPRSGDLSVYWYQQSLDQGLQFLIQYYNGEERAKGNILERFSAQQFPDLHSELNLSSLELGDSALYFCASSVGPSGSSVLNEQFFGPGTRLTVL.